This TCR beta chain was identified during a study of T-cell memory formation after mild COVID-19. MiXCR was run by TCRdb on the 5' RACE reads, yielding one entry per CDR3 protein. This sample has fewer than 650,000 distinct CDR3 sequences; 15% to 20% occur once, and the top ten carry about 8.6%. The V gene end was trimmed by 4 bases and the J gene end by 0 bases; junction bases not matched to a gene: 8. The CDR3 spans 16 residues. CDR1 is SGHTA and CDR2 is FQGNSA in the germline V gene. The TCR comes from an adult woman who had mild COVID-19 (a few samples of this study predate the infection). Cell type and time point are not known. The chain uses TRBV7-2 and TRBJ2-7, with TRBD2 matching 8 bases. The material sequenced was PBMCs or a T cell subset sorted from them (not recorded which). The CDR3 bases are TGTGCCAGCAGCTCACTAGCGGCCGGATACTCCTACGAGCAGTACTTC. It translates to CASSSLAAGYSYEQYF.